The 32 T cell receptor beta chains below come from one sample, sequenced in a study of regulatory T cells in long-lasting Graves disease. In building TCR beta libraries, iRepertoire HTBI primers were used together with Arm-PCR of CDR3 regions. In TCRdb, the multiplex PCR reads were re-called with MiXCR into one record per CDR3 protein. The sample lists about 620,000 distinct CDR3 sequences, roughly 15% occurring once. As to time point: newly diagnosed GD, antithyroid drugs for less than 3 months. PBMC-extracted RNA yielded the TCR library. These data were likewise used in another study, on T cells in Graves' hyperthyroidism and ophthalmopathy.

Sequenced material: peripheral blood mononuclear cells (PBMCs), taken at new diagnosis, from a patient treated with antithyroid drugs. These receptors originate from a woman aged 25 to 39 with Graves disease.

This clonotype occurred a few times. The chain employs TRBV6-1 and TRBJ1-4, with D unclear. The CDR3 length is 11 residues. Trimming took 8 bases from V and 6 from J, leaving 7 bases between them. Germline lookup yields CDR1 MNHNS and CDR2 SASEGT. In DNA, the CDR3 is TGTGCCAGCTGGGATTATGAAAAACTGTTTTTT. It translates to CASWDYEKLFF.

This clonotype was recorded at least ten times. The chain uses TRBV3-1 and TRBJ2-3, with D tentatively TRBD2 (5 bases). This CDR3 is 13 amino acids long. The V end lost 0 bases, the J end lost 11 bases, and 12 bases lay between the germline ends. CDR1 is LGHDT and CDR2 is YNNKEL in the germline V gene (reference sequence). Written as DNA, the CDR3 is TGTGCCAGCAGCCAAGACCCGAGGGCACGGCAGTATTTT. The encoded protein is CASSQDPRARQYF.

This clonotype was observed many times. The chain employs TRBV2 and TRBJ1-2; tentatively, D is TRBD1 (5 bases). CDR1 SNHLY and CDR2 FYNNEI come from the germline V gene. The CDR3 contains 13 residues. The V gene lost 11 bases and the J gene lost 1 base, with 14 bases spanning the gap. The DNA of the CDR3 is TGTGCCGGGGGAGGGCAGCTTAACTATGGCTACACCTTC. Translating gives CAGGGQLNYGYTF. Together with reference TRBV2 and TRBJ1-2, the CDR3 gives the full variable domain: EPEVTQTPSHQVTQMGQEVILRCVPISNHLYFYWYRQILGQKVEFLVSFYNNEISEKSEIFDDQFSVERPDGSNFTLKIRSTKLEDSAMYFCAGGGQLNYGYTFGSGTRLTVV.

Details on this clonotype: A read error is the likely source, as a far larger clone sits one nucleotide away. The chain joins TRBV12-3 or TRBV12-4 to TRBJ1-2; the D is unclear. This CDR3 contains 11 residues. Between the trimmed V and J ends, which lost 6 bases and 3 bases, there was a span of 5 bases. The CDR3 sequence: CASRLDYGYTF. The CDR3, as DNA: TGTGCCAGCAGACTGGACTATGGCTACACCTTC.

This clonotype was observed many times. This CDR3 reads CASSLRAGGTYEQYF. CDR3 sequence (DNA): TGTGCCAGCAGCTTAAGGGCGGGAGGAACCTACGAGCAGTACTTC. The chain is built from TRBV7-2 and TRBJ2-7, with TRBD2 matching over 8 bases. This CDR3 is 15 amino acids long. The V gene's germline CDR1 is SGHTA and CDR2 FQGNSA. With V trimmed by 2 bases and J by 2 bases, 5 bases remained unmatched.

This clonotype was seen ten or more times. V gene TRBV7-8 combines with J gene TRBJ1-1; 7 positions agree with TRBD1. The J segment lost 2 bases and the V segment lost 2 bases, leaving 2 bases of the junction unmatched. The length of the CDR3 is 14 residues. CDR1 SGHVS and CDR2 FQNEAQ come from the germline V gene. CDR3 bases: TGTGCCAGCAGCTTACACAGGGGAAACACTGAAGCTTTCTTT. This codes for CASSLHRGNTEAFF.

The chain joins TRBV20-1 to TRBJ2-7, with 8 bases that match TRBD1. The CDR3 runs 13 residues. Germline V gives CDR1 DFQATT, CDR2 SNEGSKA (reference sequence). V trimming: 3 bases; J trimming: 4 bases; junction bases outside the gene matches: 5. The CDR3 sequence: CSASRDRPYEQYF. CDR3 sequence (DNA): TGCAGTGCTAGCCGGGACAGGCCTTACGAGCAGTACTTC.

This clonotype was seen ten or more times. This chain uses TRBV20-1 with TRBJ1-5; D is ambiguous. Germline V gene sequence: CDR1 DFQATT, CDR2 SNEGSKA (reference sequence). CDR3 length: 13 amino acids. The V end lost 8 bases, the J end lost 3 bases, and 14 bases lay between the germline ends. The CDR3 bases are TGCAGTTCGGTCGGGCAGCCCAATCAGCCCCAGCATTTT. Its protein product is CSSVGQPNQPQHF.

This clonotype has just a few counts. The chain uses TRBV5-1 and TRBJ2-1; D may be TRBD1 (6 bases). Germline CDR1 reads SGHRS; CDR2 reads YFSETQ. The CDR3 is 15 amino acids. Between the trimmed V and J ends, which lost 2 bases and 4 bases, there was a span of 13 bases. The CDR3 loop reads CASSLLQGAYNEQFF. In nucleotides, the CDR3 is TGCGCCAGCAGCTTACTACAGGGAGCGTACAATGAGCAGTTCTTC.

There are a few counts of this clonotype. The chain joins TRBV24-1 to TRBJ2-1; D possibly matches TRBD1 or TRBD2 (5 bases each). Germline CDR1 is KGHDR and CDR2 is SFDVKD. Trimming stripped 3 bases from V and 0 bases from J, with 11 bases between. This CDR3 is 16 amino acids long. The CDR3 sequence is CATSDPGRSSYNEQFF. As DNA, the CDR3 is TGTGCCACCAGTGATCCGGGACGGAGCTCCTACAATGAGCAGTTCTTC.

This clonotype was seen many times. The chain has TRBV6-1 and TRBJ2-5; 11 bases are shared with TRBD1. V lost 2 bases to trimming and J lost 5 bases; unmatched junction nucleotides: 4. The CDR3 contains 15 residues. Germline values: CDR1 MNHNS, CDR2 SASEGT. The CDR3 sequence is CASSERTGGDETQYF. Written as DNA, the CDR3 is TGTGCCAGCAGTGAAAGGACAGGGGGCGATGAGACCCAGTACTTC.

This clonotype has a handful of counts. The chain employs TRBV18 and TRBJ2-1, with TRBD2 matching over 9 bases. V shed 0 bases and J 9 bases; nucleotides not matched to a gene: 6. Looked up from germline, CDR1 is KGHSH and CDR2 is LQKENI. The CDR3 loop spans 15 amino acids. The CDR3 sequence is CASSPPGTSRGEQFF. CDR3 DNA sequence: TGTGCCAGCTCACCACCCGGGACTAGCAGGGGTGAGCAGTTCTTC.

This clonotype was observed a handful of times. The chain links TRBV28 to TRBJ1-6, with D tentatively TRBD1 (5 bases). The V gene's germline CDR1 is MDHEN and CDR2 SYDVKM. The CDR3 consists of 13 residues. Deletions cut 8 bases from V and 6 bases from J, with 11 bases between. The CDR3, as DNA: TGTGCCAGCTCCGGGGACTTTAATTCACCCCTCCACTTT. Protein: CASSGDFNSPLHF.

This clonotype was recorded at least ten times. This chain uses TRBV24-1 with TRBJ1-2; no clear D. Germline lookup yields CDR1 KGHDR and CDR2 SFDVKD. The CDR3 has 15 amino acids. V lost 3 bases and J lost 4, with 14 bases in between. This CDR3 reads CATSDAQVPAYGYTF. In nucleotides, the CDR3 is TGTGCCACCAGTGATGCCCAGGTCCCGGCCTATGGCTACACCTTC.

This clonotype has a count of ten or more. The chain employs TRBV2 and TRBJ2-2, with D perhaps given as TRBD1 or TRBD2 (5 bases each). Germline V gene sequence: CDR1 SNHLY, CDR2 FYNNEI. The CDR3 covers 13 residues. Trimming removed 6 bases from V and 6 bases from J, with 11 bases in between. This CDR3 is CASSVGTAGELFF. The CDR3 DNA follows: TGTGCCAGCAGCGTCGGGACCGCCGGGGAGCTGTTTTTT.

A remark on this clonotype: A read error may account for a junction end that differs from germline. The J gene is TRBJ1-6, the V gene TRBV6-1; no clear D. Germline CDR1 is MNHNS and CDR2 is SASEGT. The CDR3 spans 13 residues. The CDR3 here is CASSETPGRPLHF. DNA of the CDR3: TGCGCCAGCAGTGAAACCCCAGGCCGACCCCTCCACTTT.

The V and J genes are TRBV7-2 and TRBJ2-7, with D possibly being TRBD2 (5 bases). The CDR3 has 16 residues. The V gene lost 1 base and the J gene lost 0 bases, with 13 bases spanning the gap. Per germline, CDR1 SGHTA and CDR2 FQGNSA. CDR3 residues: CASSLGGSDGSYEQYF. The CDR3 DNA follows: TGTGCCAGCAGCTTAGGTGGTAGCGATGGCTCCTACGAGCAGTACTTC.

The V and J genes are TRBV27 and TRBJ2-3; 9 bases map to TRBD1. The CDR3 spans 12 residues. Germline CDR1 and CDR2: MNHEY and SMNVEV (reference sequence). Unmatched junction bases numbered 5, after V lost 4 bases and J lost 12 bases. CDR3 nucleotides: TGTGCCAGCAGTTGGGTACAGGGGGCTCAGTATTTT. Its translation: CASSWVQGAQYF.

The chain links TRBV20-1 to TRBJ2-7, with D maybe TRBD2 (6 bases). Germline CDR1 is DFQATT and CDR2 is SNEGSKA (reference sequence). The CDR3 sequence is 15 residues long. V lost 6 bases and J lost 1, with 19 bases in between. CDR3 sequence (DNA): TGCAGTGCAACGAAGGACTGGGGGGAATCCTACGAGCAGTACTTC. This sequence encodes CSATKDWGESYEQYF.

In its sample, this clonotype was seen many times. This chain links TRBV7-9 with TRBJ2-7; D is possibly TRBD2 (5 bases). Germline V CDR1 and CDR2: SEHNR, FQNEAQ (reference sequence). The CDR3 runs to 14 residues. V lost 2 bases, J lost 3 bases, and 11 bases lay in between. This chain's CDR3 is CASSLSAGLYEQYF. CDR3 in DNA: TGTGCCAGCAGCTTATCGGCAGGACTCTACGAGCAGTACTTC.

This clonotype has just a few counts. The CDR3 region is CASSYSGRPSYEQYF. As DNA, the CDR3 is TGTGCCAGCAGCTACAGCGGGAGGCCCTCCTACGAGCAGTACTTC. V and J are TRBV7-9 and TRBJ2-7, with TRBD2 identical over 9 bases. After removal of 4 bases from V and 0 bases from J, the junction contained 4 bases not matched to a gene. CDR3 length: 15 amino acids. Germline assignment: CDR1 SEHNR and CDR2 FQNEAQ (reference sequence).

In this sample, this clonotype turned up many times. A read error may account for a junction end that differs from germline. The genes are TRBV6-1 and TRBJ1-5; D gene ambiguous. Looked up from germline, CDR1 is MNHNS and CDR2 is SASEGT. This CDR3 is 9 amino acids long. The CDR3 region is CASSDKRVF. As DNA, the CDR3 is TGTGCCAGCAGCGATAAAAGAGTTTTT.

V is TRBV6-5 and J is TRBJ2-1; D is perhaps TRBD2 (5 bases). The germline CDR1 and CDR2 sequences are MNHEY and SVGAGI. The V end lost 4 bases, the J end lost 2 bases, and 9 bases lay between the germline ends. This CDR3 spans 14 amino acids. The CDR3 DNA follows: TGTGCCAGCAGTTTTTCGGGGACCTACAATGAGCAGTTCTTC. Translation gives CASSFSGTYNEQFF.

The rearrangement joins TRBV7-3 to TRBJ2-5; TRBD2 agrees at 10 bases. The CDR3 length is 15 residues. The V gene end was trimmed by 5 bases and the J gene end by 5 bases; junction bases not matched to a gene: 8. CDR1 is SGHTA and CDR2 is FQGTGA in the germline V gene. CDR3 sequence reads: CASSPSSGSWETQYF. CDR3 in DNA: TGTGCCAGCAGCCCGTCTAGCGGGAGTTGGGAGACCCAGTACTTC. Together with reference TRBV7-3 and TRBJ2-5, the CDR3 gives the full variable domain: GAGVSQTPSNKVTEKGKYVELRCDPISGHTALYWYRQSLGQGPEFLIYFQGTGAADDSGLPNDRFFAVRPEGSVSTLKIQRTERGDSAVYLCASSPSSGSWETQYFGPGTRLLVL.

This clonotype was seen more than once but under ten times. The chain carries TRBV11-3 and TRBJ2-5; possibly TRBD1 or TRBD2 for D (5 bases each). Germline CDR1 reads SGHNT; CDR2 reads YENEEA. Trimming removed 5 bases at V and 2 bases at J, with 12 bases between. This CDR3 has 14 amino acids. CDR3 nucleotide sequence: TGTGCCAGCAGCCCCGGATGGGGGCAAGAGACCCAGTACTTC. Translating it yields CASSPGWGQETQYF.

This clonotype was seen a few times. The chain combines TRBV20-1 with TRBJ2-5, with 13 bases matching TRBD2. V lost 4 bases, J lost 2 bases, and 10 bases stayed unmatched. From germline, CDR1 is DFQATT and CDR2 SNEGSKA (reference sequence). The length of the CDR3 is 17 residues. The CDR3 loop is CSAILAGGPRQQETQYF. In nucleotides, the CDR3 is TGCAGTGCTATACTAGCGGGAGGGCCCCGCCAGCAAGAGACCCAGTACTTC.

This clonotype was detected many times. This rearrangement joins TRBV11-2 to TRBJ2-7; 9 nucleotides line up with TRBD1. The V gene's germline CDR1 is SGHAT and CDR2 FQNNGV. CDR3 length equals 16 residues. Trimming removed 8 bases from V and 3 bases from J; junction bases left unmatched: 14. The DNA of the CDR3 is TGTGCCAGCGCACCCCCAACCGGGACAGGGCTCTACGAGCAGTACTTC. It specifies CASAPPTGTGLYEQYF.

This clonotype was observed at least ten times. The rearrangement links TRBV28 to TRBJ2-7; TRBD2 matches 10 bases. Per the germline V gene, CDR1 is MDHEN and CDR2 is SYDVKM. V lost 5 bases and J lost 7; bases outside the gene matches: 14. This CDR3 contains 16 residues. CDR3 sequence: CASSLRGLAEGMEQYF. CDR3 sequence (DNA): TGTGCCAGCAGTCTTCGTGGACTAGCGGAGGGGATGGAGCAGTACTTC.

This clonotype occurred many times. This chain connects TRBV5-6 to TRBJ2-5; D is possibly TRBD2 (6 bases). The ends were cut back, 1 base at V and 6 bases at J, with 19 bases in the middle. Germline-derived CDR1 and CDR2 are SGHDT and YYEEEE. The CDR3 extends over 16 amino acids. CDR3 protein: CASSLRSSGRKQTQYF. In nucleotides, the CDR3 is TGTGCCAGCAGCTTGAGGTCGTCAGGGAGGAAGCAGACCCAGTACTTC.

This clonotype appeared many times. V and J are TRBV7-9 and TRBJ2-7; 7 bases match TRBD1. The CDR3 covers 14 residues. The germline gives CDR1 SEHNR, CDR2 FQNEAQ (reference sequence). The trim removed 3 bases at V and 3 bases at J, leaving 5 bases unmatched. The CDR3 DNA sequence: TGTGCCAGCAGCTTCCGGGACAGTAACTACGAGCAGTACTTC. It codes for CASSFRDSNYEQYF.

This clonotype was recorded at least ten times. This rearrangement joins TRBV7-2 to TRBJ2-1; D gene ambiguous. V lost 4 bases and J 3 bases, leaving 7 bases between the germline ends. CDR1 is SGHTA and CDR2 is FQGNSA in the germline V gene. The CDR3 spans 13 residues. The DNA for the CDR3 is TGTGCCAGCAGCTCGTCAAACTACAATGAGCAGTTCTTC. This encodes CASSSSNYNEQFF.

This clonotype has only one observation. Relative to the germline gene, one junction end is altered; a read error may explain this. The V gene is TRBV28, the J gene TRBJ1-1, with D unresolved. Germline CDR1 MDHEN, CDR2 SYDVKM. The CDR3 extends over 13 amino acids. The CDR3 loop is CASSLHLNTEASF. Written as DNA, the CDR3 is TGTGCCAGCAGCCTCCACCTGAACACTGAAGCTTCCTTT.